This is a list of T cell receptor beta chains from one sample in a study of OX40 agonist ivuxolimab in advanced cancers. Assay: immunoSEQ multiplex PCR; the TCRdb copy retains only in-frame clones and omits some. This sample has roughly 67,000 clones, with 65% to 90% found just once. The sequenced sample was CD4+ or CD8+ T cells sorted from blood, obtained in a trial of the OX40 agonist ivuxolimab. Receptors were obtained from an adult with an advanced solid tumor such as melanoma, head and neck, liver or kidney cancer. The CDR3 runs from the conserved cysteine through the conserved F or W. Fields, in order: D gene, clone size, V gene, J gene, CDR3 DNA, CDR3 protein. A D gene is named only where the DNA matches it firmly. Clone size is not always given. Where it is, it says once, few, many or a class for expanded clones.

>.|.|TRBV5-6|TRBJ2-2
TGTGCCAGCAGCTCTTTAGGGCGGACCGGGGAGCTGTTTTTT
CASSSLGRTGELFF
>.|.|TRBV10-1|TRBJ2-7
TGCGCCAGCAGTGAGAGGTCCGGCGGATCCGAGCAGTACTTC
CASSERSGGSEQYF
>TRBD1|.|TRBV2|TRBJ1-5
TGTGCCAGCAGTGCCGGGACAGGGGAACAGCCCCAGCATTTT
CASSAGTGEQPQHF
>.|once|TRBV7-8|TRBJ1-2
TGTGCCAGCAGCTTGGGACGGAACTATGGCTACACCTTC
CASSLGRNYGYTF
>.|.|TRBV6-1|TRBJ2-1
TGTGCCAGCTCAAGGGAAGGCTCCTACAATGAGCAGTTCTTC
CASSREGSYNEQFF
>.|medium-sized|TRBV18|TRBJ2-7
TGTGCCAGCTCACCGAGCGGATCCTACGAGCAGTACTTC
CASSPSGSYEQYF
>.|.|TRBV7-2|TRBJ2-1
TGTGCCAGCATGCGGGATCCCGCCTACAATGAGCAGTTCTTC
CASMRDPAYNEQFF
>.|.|TRBV6-6|TRBJ2-3
TGTGCCAGCAGGGACGGGGGCGCGAGCACAGATACGCAGTATTTT
CASRDGGASTDTQYF
>TRBD2|.|TRBV29-1|TRBJ2-2
TGCAGCGTTAGACTAGCGGGAGGGCTTAACGGGGAGCTGTTTTTT
CSVRLAGGLNGELFF
>TRBD1|.|TRBV5-1|TRBJ2-7
TGCGCCAGCAGCCTCGGACAGGGGGCATACGAGCAGTACTTC
CASSLGQGAYEQYF
>.|.|TRBV10-3|TRBJ2-3
TGTGCCATCAGCATAGGACGCCCGAGGGAAGATACGCAGTATTTT
CAISIGRPREDTQYF
>.|.|TRBV4-1|TRBJ1-5
TGCGCCAGCAGCCGGCTGGGCAATCAGCCCCAGCATTTT
CASSRLGNQPQHF
>.|few|TRBV29-1|TRBJ1-1
TGCAGCGCCCAAGTTACAGGGACGAACACTGAAGCTTTCTTT
CSAQVTGTNTEAFF
>.|.|TRBV6-5|TRBJ1-2
TGTGCCAGCAGTTACAGGAGTCAGGGTCATGGCTACACCTTC
CASSYRSQGHGYTF
>.|medium-sized|TRBV5-4|TRBJ1-4
TGTGCCAGCAGCTTCAACAGGGACAATGAAAAACTGTTTTTT
CASSFNRDNEKLFF
>.|.|TRBV6-6|TRBJ2-7
TGTGCCAGCAGTTACCTTGGATCTGAGGAGCAGTACTTC
CASSYLGSEEQYF
>.|.|TRBV19|TRBJ2-1
TGTGCCAGTAGTATACAATCGACGCAAAACAATGAGCAGTTCTTC
CASSIQSTQNNEQFF
>TRBD1|.|TRBV5-4|TRBJ2-5
TGTGCCAGCAGCCAGGACAGGGGGGAAGAGACCCAGTACTTC
CASSQDRGEETQYF
>.|.|TRBV5-5|TRBJ2-7
TGTGCCAGCAGCTTGGCTTTCGGGGATGAGGCCTACGAGCAGTACTTC
CASSLAFGDEAYEQYF
>TRBD2|.|TRBV5-1|TRBJ2-2
TGCGCCAGCAGCTTACTAGCGGGAGAAGGGACCGGGGAGCTGTTTTTT
CASSLLAGEGTGELFF
>.|.|TRBV27|TRBJ2-1
TGTGCCAGCAGATTAGGAGGGAGCTCCTACAATGAGCAGTTCTTC
CASRLGGSSYNEQFF
>TRBD2|.|TRBV19|TRBJ2-1
TGTGCCAGTAAAGGGGGAGGAGCGGGAGGGAACTCTGGCAATGAGCAGTTCTTC
CASKGGGAGGNSGNEQFF
>TRBD1|.|TRBV5-1|TRBJ2-4
TGCGCCAGCAGCTCAAGTCCAGCGACAGGGAGAAACATTCAGTACTTC
CASSSSPATGRNIQYF
>.|.|TRBV5-1|TRBJ1-4
TGCGCCAGCAGCTTGGAGAGGGCTAATGAAAAACTGTTTTTT
CASSLERANEKLFF
>.|.|TRBV9|TRBJ1-4
TGTGCCAGCAGCGAACAGGGAGGTGGAAAACTGTTTTTT
CASSEQGGGKLFF
>TRBD1|.|TRBV5-1|TRBJ1-1
TGCGCCAGCAGCGGGAAGGGACAGAGAAACACTGAAGCTTTCTTT
CASSGKGQRNTEAFF
>TRBD2|.|TRBV25-1|TRBJ2-3
TGTGCCAGCAGTGAACCTAGCGGGAGCGGGGGAGATACGCAGTATTTT
CASSEPSGSGGDTQYF
>.|.|TRBV2|TRBJ2-7
TGTGCCAGCAGTGACTCCTACGAGCAGTACTTC
CASSDSYEQYF
>.|.|TRBV5-1|TRBJ2-7
TGCGCCAGCAGCCAACGGGACATGGTAACCGAGCAGTACTTC
CASSQRDMVTEQYF
>.|.|TRBV5-8|TRBJ2-2
TGTGCCAGCAGCTCGCCCGGGGTACTCTCAGGGACCGGGGAGCTGTTTTTT
CASSSPGVLSGTGELFF
>TRBD1|.|TRBV29-1|TRBJ1-5
TGCAGCGTCGGAATAACAGGGGTAGTCAGCAATCAGCCCCAGCATTTT
CSVGITGVVSNQPQHF
>.|.|TRBV6-1|TRBJ1-5
TGTGCCAGCAGTGAAGATAGTATTGGGTATCAGCCCCAGCATTTT
CASSEDSIGYQPQHF
>TRBD2|.|TRBV6-5|TRBJ2-1
TGTGCCAGCAGACGAAGCGGGGAGGTCATTTTCGAGCAGTTCTTC
CASRRSGEVIFEQFF
>.|.|TRBV5-1|TRBJ2-2
TGCGCCAGCTCGCAGTTGTCGAACACCGGGGAGCTGTTTTTT
CASSQLSNTGELFF
>.|.|TRBV9|TRBJ2-1
TGTGCCAGCAGCGCGGGACTGTGGGACTACAATGAGCAGTTCTTC
CASSAGLWDYNEQFF
>TRBD1|.|TRBV18|TRBJ1-3
TGTGCCAGCTCACGAACAAGACAGGGTAGCTCTGGAAACACCATATATTTT
CASSRTRQGSSGNTIYF
>.|few|TRBV19|TRBJ2-2
TGTGCCAGTAGCTACACCGGGGAGCTGTTTTTT
CASSYTGELFF
>.|.|TRBV5-6|TRBJ2-7
TGTGCCAGCAGCTTGGGGGCCGGGACCACTACCCTCGAGCAGTACTTC
CASSLGAGTTTLEQYF
>TRBD2|once|TRBV30|TRBJ2-7
TGTGCCTTCTCCGCGCGCGGGACTAGCGGACTGTTCCTACCCTACGAGCAGTACTTC
CAFSARGTSGLFLPYEQYF
>TRBD1|.|TRBV27|TRBJ1-2
TGTGCCAGCCGTACAGGGGGAAAAGGTGGCTACACCTTC
CASRTGGKGGYTF
>.|.|TRBV5-1|TRBJ2-7
TGCGCCAGCAGCTCCTGGGGAACCTACGAGCAGTACTTC
CASSSWGTYEQYF
>.|.|TRBV4-3|TRBJ1-2
TGCGCCAGCAGCCAAGAGAGGCGCTGGGTTGTTGGCTACACCTTC
CASSQERRWVVGYTF
>.|.|TRBV11-3|TRBJ1-1
TGTGCCAGCAGCGACGGCCGGGACACTGAAGCTTTCTTT
CASSDGRDTEAFF
>.|few|TRBV28|TRBJ1-3
TGTGCCAGACCGGGGGGAAACACCATATATTTT
CARPGGNTIYF
>TRBD1|few|TRBV7-6|TRBJ2-5
TGTGCCAGCAGCCACGGGGGTGGGGCAGGGGGCGCGGAGACCCAGTACTTC
CASSHGGGAGGAETQYF
>.|.|TRBV6-8|TRBJ2-7
TGTGCCAGCAGAAACAGGCGGGGGCGCGACTACGAGCAGTACTTC
CASRNRRGRDYEQYF
>TRBD2|.|TRBV10-3|TRBJ2-7
TGTGCCGCAGGAGCGGGAGGGTCCTCCTACGAGCAGTACTTC
CAAGAGGSSYEQYF
>.|.|TRBV5-1|TRBJ1-2
TGCGCCAGCAGCTTGGGCTCGGTGGGAACGGGTGGCTACACCTTC
CASSLGSVGTGGYTF
>TRBD2|.|TRBV7-3|TRBJ2-2
TGTGCCAGCAGCTTCGGACTAGCTGACGGGGAGCTGTTTTTT
CASSFGLADGELFF
>.|.|TRBV6-5|TRBJ1-5
TGTGCCAGCAGTAGAAATAGCAATCAGCCCCAGCATTTT
CASSRNSNQPQHF
>TRBD1|.|TRBV15|TRBJ2-7
TGTGCCACCAGCAGAGGCTTAGGACAGGGCTACGAGCAGTACTTC
CATSRGLGQGYEQYF